This T cell receptor (beta chain) was captured in a study of beta chain features in type 1 diabetes. The overall study: Cell yields, age and gender were similar between patients and healthy donors.

Study-wide results and limits: VDJ junctions in type 1 diabetes patients carried more deletions and fewer insertions.

This clone was seen more than once but under ten times. The antigen is unknown. The study reverse transcribed the entire isolated RNA, so it sequenced expressed TCRB transcripts. Profiled with immunoSEQ multiplex PCR; TCRdb holds only in-frame clones, not every one. The sample records 900,000 or so clones, 17% being singletons. By way of CD45RO/CCR7/CD25/CD127/CD95/CD27, the CD4+ regulatory, stem cell-like memory, central memory and naive cells were sorted. The sequencing input was naive CD4+ T cells from blood. The origin of this receptor is a woman under 30 in good health.

CDR3 loop: CASSGSTGMDTGELFF. CDR3 DNA: TGTGCCAGCTCGGGCTCAACAGGGATGGACACCGGGGAGCTGTTTTTT. This rearrangement joins TRBV18 to TRBJ2-2, with D possibly being TRBD1 (6 bases). The germline gives CDR1 KGHSH, CDR2 LQKENI. The CDR3 is 16 amino acids. V lost 6 bases, J lost 3 bases, and 17 bases lay in between.